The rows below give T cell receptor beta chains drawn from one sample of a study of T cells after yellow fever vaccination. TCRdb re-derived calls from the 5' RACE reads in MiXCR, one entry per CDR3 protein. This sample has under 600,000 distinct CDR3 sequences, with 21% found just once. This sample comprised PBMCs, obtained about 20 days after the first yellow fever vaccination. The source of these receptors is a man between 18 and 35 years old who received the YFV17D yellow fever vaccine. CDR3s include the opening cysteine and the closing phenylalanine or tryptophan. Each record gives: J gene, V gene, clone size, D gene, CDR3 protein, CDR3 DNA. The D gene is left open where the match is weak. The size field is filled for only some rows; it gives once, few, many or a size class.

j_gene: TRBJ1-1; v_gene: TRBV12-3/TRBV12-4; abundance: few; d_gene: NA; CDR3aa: CASSSLRGWGQDTEAFF; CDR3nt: TGTGCCAGCAGTTCCCTCCGCGGGTGGGGGCAGGACACTGAAGCTTTCTTT
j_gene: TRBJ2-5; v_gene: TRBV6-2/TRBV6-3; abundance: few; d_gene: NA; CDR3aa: CASTQQETQYF; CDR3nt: TGTGCCAGCACCCAACAGGAGACCCAGTACTTC
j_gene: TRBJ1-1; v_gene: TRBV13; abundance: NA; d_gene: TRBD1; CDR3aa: CASSKIQGALVAFF; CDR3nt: TGTGCCAGCAGCAAAATACAGGGGGCACTTGTGGCTTTCTTT
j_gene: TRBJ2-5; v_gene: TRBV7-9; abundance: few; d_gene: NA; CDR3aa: CASSLARTRIDQYF; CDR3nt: TGTGCCAGCAGCTTAGCCAGGACCCGCATCGACCAGTACTTC
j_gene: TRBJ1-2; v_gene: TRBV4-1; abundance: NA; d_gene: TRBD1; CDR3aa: CASSQGQGQGYGYTF; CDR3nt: TGCGCCAGCAGCCAAGGGCAGGGACAGGGATATGGCTACACCTTC
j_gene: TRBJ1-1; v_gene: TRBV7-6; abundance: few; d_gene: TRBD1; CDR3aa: CASSLTGEYTEAFF; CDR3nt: TGTGCCAGCAGCCTAACAGGGGAATACACTGAAGCTTTCTTT
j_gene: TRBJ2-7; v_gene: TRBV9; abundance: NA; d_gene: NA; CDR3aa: CASSADAGTPYEQYF; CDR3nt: TGTGCCAGCAGCGCTGACGCGGGGACACCCTACGAGCAGTACTTC
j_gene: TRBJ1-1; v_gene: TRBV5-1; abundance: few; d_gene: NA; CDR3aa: CASSLVAGTAEAFF; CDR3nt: TGCGCCAGCAGCTTGGTTGCGGGGACGGCTGAAGCTTTCTTT
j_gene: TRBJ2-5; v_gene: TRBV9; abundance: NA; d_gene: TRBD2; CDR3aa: CASSVGGTPQETQYF; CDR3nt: TGTGCCAGCAGCGTGGGGGGGACGCCCCAAGAGACCCAGTACTTC
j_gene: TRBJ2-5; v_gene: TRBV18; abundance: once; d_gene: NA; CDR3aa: CASSPLRGTQETQYF; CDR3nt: TGTGCCAGCTCACCACTCCGGGGGACGCAAGAGACCCAGTACTTC
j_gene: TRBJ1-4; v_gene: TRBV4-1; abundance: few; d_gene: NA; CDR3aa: CASSQPFDGYEKLFF; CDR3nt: TGCGCCAGCAGCCAACCTTTCGACGGGTATGAAAAACTGTTTTTT
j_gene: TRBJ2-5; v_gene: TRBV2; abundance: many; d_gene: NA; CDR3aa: CASSGVLGVHQETQYF; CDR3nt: TGTGCCAGCAGTGGGGTCTTGGGGGTGCACCAAGAGACCCAGTACTTC
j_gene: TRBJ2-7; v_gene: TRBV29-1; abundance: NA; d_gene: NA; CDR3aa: CSVDFRISVYEQYF; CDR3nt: TGCAGCGTTGACTTCCGCATTTCCGTTTACGAGCAGTACTTC
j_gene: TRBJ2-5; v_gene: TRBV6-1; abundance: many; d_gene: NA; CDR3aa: CASSLGSPQETQYF; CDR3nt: TGTGCCAGCAGCCTAGGCAGCCCCCAAGAGACCCAGTACTTC
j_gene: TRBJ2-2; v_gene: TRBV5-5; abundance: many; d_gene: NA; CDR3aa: CASSLVQKNTGELFF; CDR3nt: TGTGCCAGCAGCTTGGTACAAAAGAACACCGGGGAGCTGTTTTTT
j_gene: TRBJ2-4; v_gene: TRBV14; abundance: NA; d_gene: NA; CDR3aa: CASSQVGGSIQYF; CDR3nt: TGTGCCAGCAGCCAAGTCGGAGGGTCCATTCAGTACTTC
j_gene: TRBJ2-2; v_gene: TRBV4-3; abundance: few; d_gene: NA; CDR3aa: CASSQVTSDTGELFF; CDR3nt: TGCGCCAGCAGCCAAGTGACGAGCGACACCGGGGAGCTGTTTTTT
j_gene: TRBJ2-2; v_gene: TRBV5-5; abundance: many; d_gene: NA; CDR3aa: CASSRGTANTGELFF; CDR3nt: TGTGCCAGCAGCAGAGGGACGGCTAACACCGGGGAGCTGTTTTTT
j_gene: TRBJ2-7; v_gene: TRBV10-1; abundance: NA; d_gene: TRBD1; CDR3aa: CASSESRTGAYEQYF; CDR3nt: TGCGCCAGCAGTGAGTCGAGGACAGGGGCCTACGAGCAGTACTTC
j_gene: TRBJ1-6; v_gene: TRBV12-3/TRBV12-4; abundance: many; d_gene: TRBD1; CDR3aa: CASSSGTGDSPLHF; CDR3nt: TGTGCCAGCAGTTCGGGGACAGGGGATTCACCCCTCCACTTT
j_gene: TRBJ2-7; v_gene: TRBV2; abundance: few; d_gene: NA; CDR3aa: CASLGWRSYEQYF; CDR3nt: TGTGCCAGCCTCGGTTGGCGGTCCTACGAGCAGTACTTC
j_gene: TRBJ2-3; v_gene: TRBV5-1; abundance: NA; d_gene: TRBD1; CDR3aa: CASSLISGQDTDTQYF; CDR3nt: TGCGCCAGCAGCTTGATCTCGGGACAGGACACAGATACGCAGTATTTT
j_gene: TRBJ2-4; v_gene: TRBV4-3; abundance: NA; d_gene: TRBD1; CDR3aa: CASSQSIPGQKYF; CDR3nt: TGCGCCAGCAGCCAATCAATTCCGGGACAGAAGTACTTC
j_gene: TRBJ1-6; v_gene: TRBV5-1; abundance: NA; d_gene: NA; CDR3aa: CASSLAGTANSPLHF; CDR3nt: TGCGCCAGCAGCTTGGCCGGTACGGCGAATTCACCCCTCCACTTT
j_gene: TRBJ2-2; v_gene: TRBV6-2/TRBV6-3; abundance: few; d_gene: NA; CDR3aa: CASSSQGPYTGELFF; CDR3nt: TGTGCCAGCAGCTCCCAGGGGCCCTACACCGGGGAGCTGTTTTTT
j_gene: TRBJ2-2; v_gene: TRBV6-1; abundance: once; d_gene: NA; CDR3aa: CASSQSGNTGELFF; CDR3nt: TGTGCCAGCAGTCAATCAGGGAACACCGGGGAGCTGTTTTTT
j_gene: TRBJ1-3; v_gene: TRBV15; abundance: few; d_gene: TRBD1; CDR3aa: CATSRGDRGENTIYF; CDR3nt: TGTGCCACCAGCAGGGGGGACAGGGGTGAAAACACCATATATTTT
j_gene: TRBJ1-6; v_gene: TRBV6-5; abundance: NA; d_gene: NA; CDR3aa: CASHTGNNSPLHF; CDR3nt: TGTGCCAGCCACACAGGGAATAATTCACCCCTCCACTTT
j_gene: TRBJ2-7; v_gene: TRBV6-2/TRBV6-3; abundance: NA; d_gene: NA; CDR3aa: CASSSRVEPYEQYF; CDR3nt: TGTGCCAGCAGCTCCCGAGTAGAGCCCTACGAGCAGTACTTC
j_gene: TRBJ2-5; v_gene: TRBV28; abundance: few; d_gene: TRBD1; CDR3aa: CASSLGFRGRFSYQETQYF; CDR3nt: TGTGCCAGCAGTTTAGGATTCAGGGGGCGCTTTTCGTACCAAGAGACCCAGTACTTC
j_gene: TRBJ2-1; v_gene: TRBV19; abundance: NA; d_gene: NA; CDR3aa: CASSIYFLNNEQFF; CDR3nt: TGTGCCAGTAGTATTTATTTCCTAAACAATGAGCAGTTCTTC
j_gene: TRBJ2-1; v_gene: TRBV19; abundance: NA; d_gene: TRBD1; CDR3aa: CASSIGDRGYNEQFF; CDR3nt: TGTGCCAGTAGTATAGGGGACAGGGGATACAATGAGCAGTTCTTC
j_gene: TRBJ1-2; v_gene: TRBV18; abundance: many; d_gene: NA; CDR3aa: CASSPTANYGYTF; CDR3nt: TGTGCCAGCAGCCCGACGGCTAACTATGGCTACACCTTC
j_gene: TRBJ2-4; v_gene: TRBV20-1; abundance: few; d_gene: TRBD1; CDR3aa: CSATRTGTGKNIQYF; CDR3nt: TGCAGTGCTACCCGGACCGGGACAGGGAAAAACATTCAGTACTTC
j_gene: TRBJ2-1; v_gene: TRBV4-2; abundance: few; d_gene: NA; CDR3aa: CASSQMFHKRYNEQFF; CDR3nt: TGTGCCAGCAGCCAAATGTTTCACAAAAGATACAATGAGCAGTTCTTC
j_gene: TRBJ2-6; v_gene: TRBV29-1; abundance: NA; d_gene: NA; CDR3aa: CSVEGAGANVLTF; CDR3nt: TGCAGCGTTGAGGGGGCTGGGGCCAACGTCCTGACTTTC
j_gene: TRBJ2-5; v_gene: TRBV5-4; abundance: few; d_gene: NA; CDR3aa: CASSLDLSNYNQETQYF; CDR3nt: TGTGCCAGCAGCTTAGACCTATCGAACTATAACCAAGAGACCCAGTACTTC
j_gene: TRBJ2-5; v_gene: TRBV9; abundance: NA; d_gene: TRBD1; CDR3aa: CASSVGTGSSQETQYF; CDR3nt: TGTGCCAGCAGCGTAGGGACAGGGAGTTCTCAAGAGACCCAGTACTTC
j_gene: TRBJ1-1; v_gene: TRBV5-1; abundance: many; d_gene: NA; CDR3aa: CASSLWGGASNEAFF; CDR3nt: TGCGCCAGCAGCTTGTGGGGGGGGGCGTCCAATGAAGCTTTCTTT
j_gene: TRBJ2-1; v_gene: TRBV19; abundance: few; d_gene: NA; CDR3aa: CASSLPGDSHEQFF; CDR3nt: TGTGCCAGTAGCTTGCCAGGGGATTCGCATGAGCAGTTCTTC
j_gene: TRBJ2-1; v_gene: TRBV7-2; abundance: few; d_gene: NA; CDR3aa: CASSLGRGAINEQFF; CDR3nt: TGTGCCAGCAGCTTAGGAAGGGGGGCCATCAATGAGCAGTTCTTC
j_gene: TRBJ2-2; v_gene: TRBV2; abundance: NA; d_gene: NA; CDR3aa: CASSPEGGAGGELFF; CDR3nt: TGTGCCAGCAGCCCCGAAGGAGGGGCCGGCGGGGAGCTGTTTTTT
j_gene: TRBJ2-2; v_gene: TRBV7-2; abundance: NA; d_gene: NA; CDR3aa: CASRSMGTGELFF; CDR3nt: TGTGCCAGCAGATCTATGGGCACCGGGGAGCTGTTTTTT
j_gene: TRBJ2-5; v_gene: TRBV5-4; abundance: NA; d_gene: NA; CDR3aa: CASNRRDPGGTQYF; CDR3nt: TGTGCCAGCAACCGCCGGGACCCTGGGGGGACCCAGTACTTC
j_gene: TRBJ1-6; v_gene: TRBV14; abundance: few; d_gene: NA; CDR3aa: CASSQGVSPLHF; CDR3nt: TGTGCCAGCAGCCAAGGGGTCTCACCCCTCCACTTT
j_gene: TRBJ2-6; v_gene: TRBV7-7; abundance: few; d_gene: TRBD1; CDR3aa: CASSLGDSSGANVLTF; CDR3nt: TGTGCCAGCAGCTTAGGGGACAGCTCTGGGGCCAACGTCCTGACTTTC
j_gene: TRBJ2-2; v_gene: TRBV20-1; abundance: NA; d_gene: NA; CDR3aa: CSAFSGGGTGEQFF; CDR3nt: TGCAGTGCTTTTTCAGGGGGAGGGACCGGGGAGCAGTTTTTT
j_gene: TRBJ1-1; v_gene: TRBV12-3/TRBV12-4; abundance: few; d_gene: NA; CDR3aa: CASSPNRALVTEAFF; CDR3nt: TGTGCCAGCAGTCCAAACAGGGCCCTCGTCACTGAAGCTTTCTTT
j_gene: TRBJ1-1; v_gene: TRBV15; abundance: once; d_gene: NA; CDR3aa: CATRENTEAFF; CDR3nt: TGTGCCACCAGGGAAAACACTGAAGCTTTCTTT
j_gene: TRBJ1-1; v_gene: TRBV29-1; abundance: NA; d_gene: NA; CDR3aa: CSVVIIRMRIEAFF; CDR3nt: TGCAGCGTTGTAATAATACGAATGCGGATAGAAGCTTTCTTT
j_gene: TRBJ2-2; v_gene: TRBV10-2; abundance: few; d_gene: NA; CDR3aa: CASRWGTGELFF; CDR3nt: TGCGCCAGCCGCTGGGGGACCGGGGAGCTGTTTTTT
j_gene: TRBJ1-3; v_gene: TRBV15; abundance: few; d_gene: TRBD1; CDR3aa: CATSGVDRVGNTIYF; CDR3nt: TGTGCCACCAGCGGAGTGGACAGGGTTGGAAACACCATATATTTT